A single TCR beta chain is shown here with its context. The antigen remains undetermined. Attachment of unique molecular identifiers was made to individual cDNA molecules. One entry per CDR3 protein, called by TCRdb with MiXCR from the 5' RACE reads. The data hold just over 95,000 distinct CDR3 sequences, with approximately 10% observed a single time. This sample stems from a study of early T cells in non-severe SARS-CoV-2 infection. About the study: Unsorted whole-blood RNA was sequenced in bulk, leaving chains unpaired. Study-wide findings and caveats: Lookups in VDJdb leaned toward anti-spike CD8 responses and missed private and CD4 specificities.

V lost 6 bases to trimming and J lost 5 bases; unmatched junction nucleotides: 7. Germline CDR1 is DFQATT and CDR2 is SNEGSKA (reference sequence). The CDR3 spans 12 residues. The receptor was isolated from an adult who was a healthcare worker with PCR-confirmed SARS-CoV-2 infection or an uninfected control (not recorded which). The sequences come from whole blood, collected at baseline. The chain has TRBV20-1 and TRBJ2-7; 7 nucleotides agree with TRBD2. The CDR3 sequence: CSAKAGINEQYF. The CDR3, as DNA: TGCAGTGCCAAAGCGGGGATTAACGAGCAGTACTTC.